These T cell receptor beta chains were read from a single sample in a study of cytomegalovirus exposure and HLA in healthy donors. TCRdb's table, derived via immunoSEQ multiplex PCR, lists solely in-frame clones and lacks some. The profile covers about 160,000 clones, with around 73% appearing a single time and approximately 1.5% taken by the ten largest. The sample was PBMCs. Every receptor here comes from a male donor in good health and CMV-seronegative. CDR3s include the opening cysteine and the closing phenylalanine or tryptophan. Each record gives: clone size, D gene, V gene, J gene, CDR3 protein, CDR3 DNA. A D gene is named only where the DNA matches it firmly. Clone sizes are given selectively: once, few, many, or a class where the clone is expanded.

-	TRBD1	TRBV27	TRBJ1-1	CASSLSGQGATEAFF	TGTGCCAGCAGTTTATCGGGGCAGGGGGCCACTGAAGCTTTCTTT
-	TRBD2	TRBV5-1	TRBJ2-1	CASGLAATYNEQFF	TGCGCCAGCGGGCTAGCGGCCACCTACAATGAGCAGTTCTTC
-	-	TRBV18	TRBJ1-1	CASSPPAGVGEAFF	TGTGCCAGCTCACCACCGGCAGGGGTAGGGGAAGCTTTCTTT
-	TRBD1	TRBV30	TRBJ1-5	CAWSLTGNQPQHF	TGTGCCTGGAGCCTGACAGGGAATCAGCCCCAGCATTTT
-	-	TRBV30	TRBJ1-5	CAWSVQANQPQHF	TGTGCCTGGAGTGTACAGGCCAATCAGCCCCAGCATTTT
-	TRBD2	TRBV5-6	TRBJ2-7	CASSLPGLGYEQYF	TGTGCCAGCAGCTTGCCGGGACTAGGCTACGAGCAGTACTTC
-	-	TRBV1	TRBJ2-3	CTSTLAGRTDTQYF	TGCACCAGCACCCTAGCGGGGCGCACAGATACGCAGTATTTT
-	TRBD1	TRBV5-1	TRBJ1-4	CASSSGTGNEKLFF	TGCGCCAGCAGCTCCGGGACAGGAAATGAAAAACTGTTTTTT
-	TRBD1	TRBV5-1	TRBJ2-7	CASSLGGQKHEQYF	TGCGCCAGCAGCTTGGGGGGACAGAAACACGAGCAGTACTTC
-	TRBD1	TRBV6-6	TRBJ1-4	CASSSSRGEKLFF	TGTGCCAGCAGTTCGAGCAGGGGGGAAAAACTGTTTTTT
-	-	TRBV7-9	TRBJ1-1	CASSSQAHTEAFF	TGTGCCAGCAGCTCACAGGCCCACACTGAAGCTTTCTTT
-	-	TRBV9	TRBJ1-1	CASSVGPAGNTEAFF	TGTGCCAGCAGCGTAGGCCCCGCCGGGAACACTGAAGCTTTCTTT
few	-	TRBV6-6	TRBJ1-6	CASRETYNSPLHF	TGTGCCAGCAGGGAGACCTATAATTCACCCCTCCACTTT
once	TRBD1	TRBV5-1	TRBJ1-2	CASSLGGQGAAANYGYTF	TGCGCCAGCAGCTTGGGGGGACAGGGGGCTGCAGCTAACTATGGCTACACCTTC
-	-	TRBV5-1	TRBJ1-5	CASSLAGESNQPQHF	TGCGCCAGCAGCTTGGCAGGGGAGAGCAATCAGCCCCAGCATTTT
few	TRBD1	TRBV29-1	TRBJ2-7	CSVEGDSYEQYF	TGCAGCGTTGAAGGGGACAGCTACGAGCAGTACTTC
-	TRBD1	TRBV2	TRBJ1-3	CASSFNRGDSGNTIYF	TGTGCCAGCAGTTTTAACAGGGGCGACTCTGGAAACACCATATATTTT
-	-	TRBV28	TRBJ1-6	CASSLEQAGGFLHF	TGTGCCAGCAGTTTAGAGCAGGCGGGGGGTTTTCTCCACTTT
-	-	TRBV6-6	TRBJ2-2	CASRRTNTGELFF	TGTGCCAGCAGGCGGACGAACACCGGGGAGCTGTTTTTT
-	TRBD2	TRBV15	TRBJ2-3	CATSRDSGGSDTQYF	TGTGCCACCAGCAGAGATAGCGGGGGTTCAGATACGCAGTATTTT
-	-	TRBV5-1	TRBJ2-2	CASSEDRAGPVTGELFF	TGCGCCAGCAGCGAGGATAGGGCAGGGCCGGTCACCGGGGAGCTGTTTTTT
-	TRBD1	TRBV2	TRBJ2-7	CASSSGQRLPYEQYF	TGTGCCAGCAGTTCGGGACAGCGACTCCCCTACGAGCAGTACTTC
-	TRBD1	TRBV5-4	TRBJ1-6	CASSLLGQGMRNSPLHF	TGTGCCAGCAGCTTGTTAGGACAGGGGATGAGGAATTCACCCCTCCACTTT